The 23 T cell receptor beta chains given below trace back to one sample, sequenced in a study of tumor-infiltrating lymphocytes in oesophageal squamous cell carcinoma. From the PCR reads, TCRdb called clonotypes with MiXCR, one entry per CDR3 protein. The table shows roughly 17,000 distinct CDR3 sequences, with roughly 53% occurring only once. The sequencing sample was made of esophageal tumor tissue. Receptor source: a male donor with esophageal squamous cell carcinoma.

This clonotype came up a few times. A read error may produce the germline difference seen at one junction end. The genes are TRBV7-3 and TRBJ2-5; perhaps TRBD2 as D (6 bases). The DNA end favors TRBJ2-1, so the J call may be wrong. CDR3 length: 16 residues. CDR1 and CDR2 from the germline V gene are SGHTA and FQGTGA. CDR3 coding DNA: TGTGCCAGCAGCCCGGGGGACGTCAGGCCCTACGATGAGCAGTTCTTC. Encoded protein: CASSPGDVRPYDEQFF.

Only one count was recorded for this clonotype. One junction end disagrees with the germline gene, perhaps due to a read error. The chain couples TRBV5-1 to TRBJ2-4, with 11 bases fitting TRBD2. Per the germline V gene, CDR1 is SGHRS and CDR2 is YFSETQ. This CDR3 has 17 residues. The CDR3 DNA sequence: TGCGCCAGCAGCCCACCTTGGGTAGCGGGAGGGCCTGACGCTTCGATCTTC. Translating it yields CASSPPWVAGGPDASIF. Complete variable domain (other parts from reference TRBV5-1 and TRBJ2-4): KAGVTQTPRYLIKTRGQQVTLSCSPISGHRSVSWYQQTPGQGLQFLFEYFSETQRNKGNFPGRFSGRQFSNSRSEMNVSTLELGDSALYLCASSPPWVAGGPDASIFGAGTRLSVL.

This clonotype ranks as medium-sized (0.01 to 0.1%). This chain joins TRBV7-3 and TRBJ2-1; 7 bases agree with TRBD1. The germline CDR1 and CDR2 sequences are SGHTA and FQGTGA. This CDR3 comprises 15 residues. V shed 2 bases and J 1 base; nucleotides not matched to a gene: 2. CDR3 sequence (DNA): TGTGCCAGCAGCTTAGGGGGACAGTCCTACAATGAGCAGTTCTTC. The encoded protein is CASSLGGQSYNEQFF.

This clonotype has only a few counts. The chain uses TRBV7-3 and TRBJ2-5; the match to TRBD2 covers 11 bases. Near its end, the DNA agrees better with TRBJ2-1, so the J call may be wrong. CDR1 and CDR2 from the germline V gene are SGHTA and FQGTGA. The length of the CDR3 is 15 residues. For the CDR3, the DNA is TGTGCCAGCAGCAAACTAGCGGGAGTTATGGATGAGCAGTTCTTC. This sequence encodes CASSKLAGVMDEQFF.

V is TRBV7-6 and J is TRBJ2-2, with TRBD1 as a possible D gene (6 bases). Germline loops: CDR1 SGHVS, CDR2 FNYEAQ. The CDR3 consists of 18 residues. V shed 2 bases and J shed 3 bases, with 19 bases lying between them. The CDR3 region is CASSLMRGDRTHTGELFF. CDR3 sequence (DNA): TGTGCCAGCAGCTTAATGCGCGGAGACAGGACCCACACCGGGGAGCTGTTTTTT.

By share, this clonotype counts as medium-sized (0.01 to 0.1%). This clone may be a read error of a much larger clone one base away. V is TRBV7-7 and J is TRBJ2-5; 12 nucleotides align to TRBD2. This CDR3 is 15 amino acids long. Germline assignment: CDR1 SSHAT and CDR2 FNYEAQ (reference sequence). The CDR3, as DNA: TGTGCTAGCAGCTCTCTAGCGGGAGGGCCAGATGAGCAGTACTTC. It translates to CASSSLAGGPDEQYF.

This sequence joins TRBV24-1 and TRBJ2-1; D gene uncertain. V lost 0 bases and J lost 9, with 17 bases in between. From germline, CDR1 is KGHDR and CDR2 SFDVKD. The CDR3 runs 16 residues. The CDR3: CATSDLRPSTPGEQFF. DNA of the CDR3: TGTGCCACCAGTGATTTGCGACCTTCTACCCCAGGTGAGCAGTTCTTC.

This clonotype was found many times. This chain links TRBV2 with TRBJ1-5; D unresolved. This CDR3 contains 16 residues. V was shortened by 7 bases and J by 0 bases, with 16 bases between the two germline ends. The germline gives CDR1 SNHLY, CDR2 FYNNEI. CDR3 coding DNA: TGTGCCAGCAAACTAGAGGGAGGGAATAGCAATCAGCCCCAGCATTTT. Its protein product is CASKLEGGNSNQPQHF.

This clonotype appeared many times. This chain uses TRBV5-1 with TRBJ2-7, with TRBD2 matching 9 bases. CDR3 length equals 13 residues. Germline CDR1 is SGHRS and CDR2 is YFSETQ. Germline trimming cut 4 bases from V and 7 bases from J; bases unmatched to any gene: 6. Written as DNA, the CDR3 is TGCGCCAGCAGCACGGGACTAGCAAGTGAGCAGTACTTC. Its protein product is CASSTGLASEQYF.

V usage is TRBV12-3 or TRBV12-4 and J usage is TRBJ1-1; no reliable D call. Trimming stripped 6 bases from V and 5 bases from J, with 7 bases between. CDR3 length equals 11 residues. Here the CDR3 DNA reads TGTGCCAGCAGCCGTAGGACTGAAGCTTTCTTT. Amino acids: CASSRRTEAFF.

The chain has TRBV7-3 and TRBJ2-7; D may be TRBD2 (6 bases). V dropped 2 bases and J dropped 9 bases, with 17 bases sitting between them. The CDR3 contains 14 residues. CDR1 and CDR2 (germline): SGHTA, FQGTGA. In DNA form, the CDR3 reads TGTGCCAGCAGCTTAGTCCCCAGCGGGTCTGGGCAGTACTTC. It is translated as CASSLVPSGSGQYF.

The chain uses TRBV27 and TRBJ2-5; D is unresolved. The CDR3 contains 14 residues. V gave up 6 bases and J gave up 2 bases, with 13 bases separating them. Germline V gene lookup returns CDR1 MNHEY and CDR2 SMNVEV (reference sequence). The CDR3 DNA reads as TGTGCCAGCAGCCCCCAAGGCGAGCAAGAGACCCAGTACTTC. Its translation: CASSPQGEQETQYF.

This clonotype appeared a few times. This rearrangement joins TRBV6-1 to TRBJ2-1, with 9 bases that match TRBD1. The germline V gene encodes CDR1 MNHNS and CDR2 SASEGT. Trimming at V came to 7 bases and at J to 7 bases, leaving 8 bases not matched to a gene. This CDR3 comprises 14 residues. In DNA form, the CDR3 reads TGTGCCAGCACCCCAGGACAGGGGTTAAATGAGCAGTTCTTC. Translated, it gives CASTPGQGLNEQFF.

This clonotype was seen a handful of times. The genes are TRBV7-2 and TRBJ2-5, with D possibly matching TRBD2 (5 bases). Near its end, the DNA agrees better with TRBJ2-7, so the J call may be wrong. The CDR3 totals 16 residues. Germline CDR1 reads SGHTA; CDR2 reads FQGNSA. The CDR3 loop is CASSSPLGRVRYEQYF. As DNA, the CDR3 is TGTGCCAGCAGCTCCCCCCTAGGGCGGGTCCGGTACGAGCAGTACTTC.

The CDR3 nucleotides read TGTGCCAGCAGTTTAGGCAGGGGGGCCCGTTCTGGGGCCAACGTCCTGACTTTC. Translation: CASSLGRGARSGANVLTF. V is TRBV28 and J is TRBJ2-6; D is possibly TRBD1 (7 bases). CDR1 MDHEN and CDR2 SYDVKM come from the germline V gene. CDR3 length: 18 residues. Between the trimmed V and J ends, which lost 2 bases and 1 base, there was a span of 15 bases.

This clonotype was detected only a few times. This chain joins TRBV7-2 and TRBJ2-1; maybe TRBD2 (6 bases). CDR3 length equals 14 residues. Trimming removed 0 bases from V and 7 bases from J, with 10 bases in between. Germline V lookup: CDR1 SGHTA, CDR2 FQGNSA. The CDR3 DNA follows: TGTGCCAGCAGCTTAGCTGGGACTCTAAATGAGCAGTTCTTC. This encodes CASSLAGTLNEQFF.

Judged by abundance, this clonotype is medium-sized. The chain has TRBV12-3 or TRBV12-4 and TRBJ2-7; D not resolved. V lost 5 bases, J lost 2 bases, and 13 bases lay in between. The CDR3 is made up of 14 amino acids. CDR3 amino acids: CASSEKTLTYEQYF. The CDR3 coding sequence is TGTGCCAGCAGTGAAAAGACCCTAACCTACGAGCAGTACTTC.

The chain carries TRBV27 and TRBJ2-7, with 7 bases that match TRBD1. The germline V gene encodes CDR1 MNHEY and CDR2 SMNVEV (reference sequence). Trimming cost V 8 bases and J 7 bases; bases outside gene matches: 17. The CDR3 is 15 amino acids. CDR3: CASVNRGLTFNEQYF. In DNA form, the CDR3 reads TGTGCCAGCGTCAACAGGGGTCTTACCTTCAATGAGCAGTACTTC.

This clonotype appeared many times. The chain joins TRBV5-4 to TRBJ1-4; D might be TRBD1 (5 bases). Trimming left V 1 base short and J 8 bases short, with 12 bases between. The CDR3 is 14 amino acids. The germline CDR1 and CDR2 sequences are SGHNT and YYREEE (reference sequence). CDR3 residues: CASSLLGWGEKLFF. The CDR3 DNA follows: TGTGCCAGCAGCTTGCTGGGCTGGGGCGAAAAACTGTTTTTT.

Points on this clonotype: The germline gene is not matched at one end of the junction; a read error may be the cause. The chain uses TRBV7-2 and TRBJ2-4; 8 bases align to TRBD2. From germline, CDR1 is SGHTA and CDR2 FQGNSA. The CDR3 is 12 amino acids. CDR3 bases: TGTGCCAGCAGTAAGGGACTAGTAAGTTTCTTCTTC. Its translation is CASSKGLVSFFF.

This clonotype was seen at least ten times. V usage is TRBV7-9 and J usage is TRBJ2-7, with a tentative D call TRBD1 (5 bases). CDR3 length: 15 residues. CDR1 is SEHNR and CDR2 is FQNEAQ in the germline V gene (reference sequence). V was trimmed by 5 bases and J by 5 bases, leaving 19 bases between them. This CDR3 reads CASSPLNLGVHEQYF. The CDR3 nucleotides read TGTGCCAGCAGCCCGTTAAACCTAGGGGTCCACGAGCAGTACTTC. The entire variable domain, with the rest obtained from reference TRBV7-9 and TRBJ2-7, is as follows: DTGVSQNPRHKITKRGQNVTFRCDPISEHNRLYWYRQTLGQGPEFLTYFQNEAQLEKSRLLSDRFSAERPKGSFSTLEIQRTEQGDSAMYLCASSPLNLGVHEQYFGPGTRLTVT.

This clonotype has only a few counts. The chain recombines TRBV7-2 with TRBJ2-1; D is undetermined. There are 15 residues in the CDR3. V was cut by 5 bases and J by 3 bases, with 14 bases left in between. The germline CDR1 and CDR2 sequences are SGHTA and FQGNSA. DNA for the CDR3: TGTGCCAGCAGCCTAAATACAGATTACTACAATGAGCAGTTCTTC. It translates to CASSLNTDYYNEQFF.

V usage is TRBV29-1 and J usage is TRBJ2-1; the D gene is possibly TRBD1 (6 bases). CDR1 is SQVTM and CDR2 is ANQGSEA in the germline V gene. V gave up 6 bases and J gave up 9 bases, with 18 bases separating them. The CDR3 spans 13 residues. The CDR3 DNA follows: TGCAGCGTAGACCAACAGGGTAAGCGTGAGCAGTTCTTC. Amino acids: CSVDQQGKREQFF.